The next 21 T cell receptor beta chains were all read from a single sample in a study of CD8+CD57+ T cells in acquired aplastic anemia. CD8+CD57+ cell expansion had been shown by flow cytometry in patients chosen for sequencing. Genomic DNA, serving as template, underwent TCR beta VDJ and CDR3 profiling. TCRdb passed the reads through MiXCR, listing each CDR3 protein once. The sample carries about 470,000 distinct CDR3 sequences, over 25% recorded once. Sequences were obtained from sorted CD4+, CD8+, or CD8+CD57+ T cells (not recorded which) from PBMCs. All receptors derive from a human donor with aplastic anemia.

The chain is built from TRBV11-2 and TRBJ2-7, with TRBD2 matching over 15 bases. The junction had 5 bases not matched to a gene; V was cut back by 5 bases and J by 3 bases. This CDR3 region has 16 residues. CDR1 SGHAT and CDR2 FQNNGV come from the germline V gene. The CDR3 spells CASSTGLAGGYYEQYF. Written as DNA, the CDR3 is TGTGCCAGCAGCACGGGACTAGCGGGGGGTTACTACGAGCAGTACTTC.

This clonotype occurred many times. The chain uses TRBV20-1 and TRBJ1-4; D possibly corresponds to TRBD1 (6 bases). Trimming took 1 base from V and 5 from J, leaving 11 bases between them. There are 14 residues in the CDR3. Germline loops: CDR1 DFQATT, CDR2 SNEGSKA (reference sequence). This CDR3 reads CSARAGQSNEKLFF. The CDR3 DNA reads TGCAGTGCTAGAGCAGGACAGTCCAATGAAAAACTGTTTTTT.

This chain joins TRBV6-5 and TRBJ1-5; a possible D gene is TRBD1 (6 bases). Trimming cost V 5 bases and J 4 bases, with 12 bases left between them. Germline CDR1 MNHEY, CDR2 SVGAGI. The CDR3 extends over 14 amino acids. The CDR3 sequence: CASSNGQKNQPQHF. The CDR3 DNA follows: TGTGCCAGCAGTAATGGACAGAAGAATCAGCCCCAGCATTTT.

This clonotype has at least ten counts. The chain combines TRBV20-1 with TRBJ2-1, with 13 positions matching TRBD2. V lost 6 bases and J lost 9; bases outside the gene matches: 5. The CDR3 consists of 13 residues. Germline V gives CDR1 DFQATT, CDR2 SNEGSKA (reference sequence). CDR3: CSARTSGRREQFF. In DNA form, the CDR3 reads TGCAGTGCCCGGACTAGCGGGAGACGTGAGCAGTTCTTC.

The sample holds a few counts of this clonotype. A much larger clonotype is one base distant, so this may be a read error. The gene calls are TRBV20-1 and TRBJ2-7; a possible D gene is TRBD1 (5 bases). The germline gives CDR1 DFQATT, CDR2 SNEGSKA (reference sequence). The CDR3 has 14 amino acids. The CDR3 reads CSATKDSISYERYF. The CDR3 DNA follows: TGCAGTGCTACAAAAGACAGCATCTCCTACGAGCGGTACTTC.

This sequence joins TRBV7-2 and TRBJ2-1; 10 bases map to TRBD2. J gave up 4 bases and V 3 bases, and 6 bases lay outside the gene matches. CDR1 is SGHTA and CDR2 is FQGNSA in the germline V gene. The CDR3 loop spans 16 amino acids. Here the CDR3 reads CASSFPPSGRYNEQFF. In nucleotides, the CDR3 is TGTGCCAGCAGCTTTCCCCCTAGCGGGAGATACAATGAGCAGTTCTTC.

V is TRBV7-9 and J is TRBJ2-1, with D possibly matching TRBD1 (6 bases). Trimming stripped 4 bases from V and 10 bases from J, with 11 bases between. The CDR3 loop spans 12 amino acids. From germline, CDR1 is SEHNR and CDR2 FQNEAQ (reference sequence). The CDR3 nucleotides read TGTGCCAGCAGCTCTCAGGGGCAAGAGCAGTTCTTC. Protein: CASSSQGQEQFF.

Ten or more counts support this clonotype. The chain couples TRBV19 to TRBJ2-1; D gene unclear. V lost 4 bases, J lost 6 bases, and 7 bases lay in between. This CDR3 is built from 12 residues. The germline V gene has CDR1 LNHDA and CDR2 SQIVND (reference sequence). Here the CDR3 DNA reads TGTGCCAGTAGTACAACAGTCAATGAGCAGTTCTTC. Its protein is CASSTTVNEQFF.

This clonotype occurred a few times. The genes are TRBV2 and TRBJ1-1; D gene uncertain. The germline V and J ends were trimmed by 2 bases and 7 bases, with 20 bases remaining between them. There are 16 residues in the CDR3. Germline CDR1 reads SNHLY; CDR2 reads FYNNEI. The CDR3 is CASSERLGRLQHEAFF. The DNA of the CDR3 is TGTGCCAGCAGTGAACGGTTGGGGAGATTACAACATGAAGCTTTCTTT. The complete variable domain, with remaining parts taken from reference TRBV2 and TRBJ1-1, reads EPEVTQTPSHQVTQMGQEVILRCVPISNHLYFYWYRQILGQKVEFLVSFYNNEISEKSEIFDDQFSVERPDGSNFTLKIRSTKLEDSAMYFCASSERLGRLQHEAFFGQGTRLTVV.

The table lists this clonotype with many counts. The rearrangement uses TRBV29-1 and TRBJ1-1, with D possibly matching TRBD1 (5 bases). Germline V lookup: CDR1 SQVTM, CDR2 ANQGSEA. The CDR3 runs 13 residues. Trimming removed 7 bases at V and 1 base at J, with 13 bases between. This CDR3 is CSAGTKGNTEAFF. The CDR3 coding sequence is TGCAGCGCTGGGACTAAAGGGAACACTGAAGCTTTCTTT.

The chain has TRBV15 and TRBJ2-1; D not certain. This CDR3 is 15 amino acids long. Germline V gene lookup returns CDR1 LNHNV and CDR2 YYDKDF (reference sequence). The germline V and J ends were trimmed by 1 base and 1 base, with 8 bases remaining between them. CDR3 amino acids: CATSRGGWSYNEQFF. CDR3 bases: TGTGCCACCAGCAGAGGAGGCTGGTCCTACAATGAGCAGTTCTTC. The full variable domain, completed using reference TRBV15 and TRBJ2-1, is DAMVIQNPRYQVTQFGKPVTLSCSQTLNHNVMYWYQQKSSQAPKLLFHYYDKDFNNEADTPDNFQSRRPNTSFCFLDIRSPGLGDTAMYLCATSRGGWSYNEQFFGPGTRLTVL.

The V call is TRBV7-2, the J call TRBJ1-3; 7 bases match TRBD1. Germline loops: CDR1 SGHTA, CDR2 FQGNSA. The CDR3 covers 17 residues. The V gene end was trimmed by 4 bases and the J gene end by 0 bases; junction bases not matched to a gene: 9. CDR3 amino acids: CASSSIRRTGSGNTIYF. For the CDR3, the DNA is TGTGCCAGCAGCTCGATCCGGCGGACAGGCTCTGGAAACACCATATATTTT.

This sequence joins TRBV7-3 and TRBJ2-2; D is ambiguous. In germline, CDR1 is SGHTA, CDR2 FQGTGA. The CDR3 has 14 residues. Trimming took off 1 base at V and 1 base at J, with 4 bases between the two ends. For the CDR3, the DNA is TGTGCCAGCAGCTTAAATATGAACACCGGGGAGCTGTTTTTT. It specifies CASSLNMNTGELFF. The whole variable domain, filled in from reference TRBV7-3 and TRBJ2-2, reads GAGVSQTPSNKVTEKGKYVELRCDPISGHTALYWYRQSLGQGPEFLIYFQGTGAADDSGLPNDRFFAVRPEGSVSTLKIQRTERGDSAVYLCASSLNMNTGELFFGEGSRLTVL.

The rearrangement joins TRBV19 to TRBJ2-7, with 11 bases lining up with TRBD1. Unmatched junction bases numbered 6, after V lost 3 bases and J lost 5 bases. From germline, CDR1 is LNHDA and CDR2 SQIVND (reference sequence). The length of the CDR3 is 15 residues. The CDR3 sequence: CASSIGTGGRDEQYF. The CDR3 region has the DNA TGTGCCAGTAGTATTGGGACAGGGGGACGGGACGAGCAGTACTTC. Together with reference TRBV19 and TRBJ2-7, the CDR3 gives the full variable domain: DGGITQSPKYLFRKEGQNVTLSCEQNLNHDAMYWYRQDPGQGLRLIYYSQIVNDFQKGDIAEGYSVSREKKESFPLTVTSAQKNPTAFYLCASSIGTGGRDEQYFGPGTRLTVT.

This clonotype has ten or more counts. The chain is built from TRBV7-2 and TRBJ1-2; TRBD1 matches at 8 bases. CDR3 length: 16 residues. J lost 7 bases, V lost 0 bases, and 10 bases had no gene match. The V gene's germline CDR1 is SGHTA and CDR2 FQGNSA. Here the CDR3 reads CASSLAPGQGLAGYTF. CDR3 sequence (DNA): TGTGCCAGCAGCTTAGCGCCCGGACAGGGACTCGCTGGCTACACCTTC.

The genes are TRBV2 and TRBJ1-2; no clear D. The CDR3 totals 11 residues. V lost 0 bases and J lost 6, with 2 bases in between. Germline CDR1 and CDR2: SNHLY and FYNNEI. As DNA, the CDR3 is TGTGCCAGCAGTGAAGCGCATGGCTACACCTTC. Translating it yields CASSEAHGYTF.

This clonotype was observed a few times. The CDR3 is CASSFLCANYGYTF. The CDR3 region has the DNA TGTGCCAGCAGCTTCTTATGTGCTAACTATGGCTACACCTTC. The chain carries TRBV11-2 and TRBJ1-2; D is unclear. The V end was cut by 3 bases, the J end by 0 bases, with 8 bases between. The CDR3 consists of 14 residues. CDR1 and CDR2 (germline): SGHAT, FQNNGV.

The CDR3 sequence is CASSVSVQETQYF. As DNA, the CDR3 is TGTGCCAGCAGCGTCAGCGTGCAAGAGACCCAGTACTTC. The genes are TRBV7-2 and TRBJ2-5; D is ambiguous. The V end was cut by 5 bases, the J end by 2 bases, with 9 bases between. The CDR3 has 13 amino acids. CDR1 is SGHTA and CDR2 is FQGNSA in the germline V gene.

As to this clonotype: A junction end diverges from the germline sequence, so it may reflect a read error. The J gene is TRBJ1-2, the V gene TRBV2; 7 nucleotides line up with TRBD1. In germline, CDR1 is SNHLY, CDR2 FYNNEI. The CDR3 is made up of 15 amino acids. The CDR3 DNA is TGCGCCAGCAGCCAAGTCTTAGGGGGCAACTATGGCTACACCTTC. It encodes CASSQVLGGNYGYTF.

This clonotype turned up a few times. CDR3 region: CASSSTGFDSPLHF. CDR3 sequence (DNA): TGTGCCAGCAGTAGTACAGGGTTTGATTCACCCCTCCACTTT. The chain is built from TRBV28 and TRBJ1-6; D possibly corresponds to TRBD1 (6 bases). CDR1 is MDHEN and CDR2 is SYDVKM in the germline V gene. V was pared by 5 bases and J by 8 bases, with 13 bases between. The CDR3 contains 14 residues.

The genes are TRBV20-1 and TRBJ1-1, with a tentative D call TRBD1 (5 bases). Germline CDR1 reads DFQATT; CDR2 reads SNEGSKA (reference sequence). Trimming took 0 bases from V and 0 from J, leaving 20 bases between them. This CDR3 spans 18 amino acids. DNA of the CDR3: TGCAGTGCTAGAGATTTTTCGGGGAGAGACAGCATGAACACTGAAGCTTTCTTT. It encodes CSARDFSGRDSMNTEAFF.